This T cell receptor (beta chain) stems from a study of shared clonotypes between healthy human individuals. Study at large: Researchers drew samples from a couple of women and a few men aged 18 to 49. Used for every donor were three CD4 naive, three CD4 memory, two CD8 naive and one CD8 memory plate.

CDR3 length: 13 residues. The germline gives CDR1 MNHEY, CDR2 SMNVEV (reference sequence). V lost 4 bases and J lost 3; bases outside the gene matches: 2. Remarks on this clone: Other DNA variants within this sample encode the same CDR3.

Replicate PCRs for sorted subsets used approximately 190 ng DNA; this equaled some 30,000 T cell genomes. Method: immunoSEQ multiplex PCR; TCRdb's copy keeps in-frame clones and lacks some. The table shows about 2.4 million clones, with roughly 93% occurring only once. V usage is TRBV27 and J usage is TRBJ2-7; TRBD1 matches at 8 bases. Material for sequencing was naive CD4+ T cells from PBMCs. As to subset: CD45RA+ positively selected. This clonotype was obtained from a man younger than 30 in good health. Some clones in this sample may be carry-over from other donors' samples. The CDR3 loop reads CASSSGQGYEQYF. The CDR3 nucleotides are TGTGCCAGCAGTTCTGGACAGGGCTACGAGCAGTACTTC.